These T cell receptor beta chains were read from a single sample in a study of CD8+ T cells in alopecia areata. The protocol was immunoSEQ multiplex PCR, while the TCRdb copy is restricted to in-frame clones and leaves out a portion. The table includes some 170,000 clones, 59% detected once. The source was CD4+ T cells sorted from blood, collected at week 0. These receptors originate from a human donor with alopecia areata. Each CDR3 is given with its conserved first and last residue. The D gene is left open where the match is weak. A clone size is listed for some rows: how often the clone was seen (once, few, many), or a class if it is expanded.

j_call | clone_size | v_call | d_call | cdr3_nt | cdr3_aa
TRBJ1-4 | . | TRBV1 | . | TGCACCAGCAGGTGGAGGTTCTCGGAGGAAAAACTGTTTTTT | CTSRWRFSEEKLFF
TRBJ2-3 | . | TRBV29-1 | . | TGCAGCGTCGCCTTTGGGGCCCCCACAGATACGCAGTATTTT | CSVAFGAPTDTQYF
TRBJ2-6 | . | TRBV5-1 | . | TGCGCCAGCAGCGCCGCTTTTAGGGCTGGGGCCAACGTCCTGACTTTC | CASSAAFRAGANVLTF
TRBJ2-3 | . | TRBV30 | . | TGTGCCTGGAGTGTAGGGTCAGGACGGACAGATACGCAGTATTTT | CAWSVGSGRTDTQYF
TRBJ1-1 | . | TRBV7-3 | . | TGTGCCAGCAGCCTAAGGGACAACACTGAAGCTTTCTTT | CASSLRDNTEAFF
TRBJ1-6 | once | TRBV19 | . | TGTGCCAGTACGCAGAGCCAACAGGCACCCCTCCACTTT | CASTQSQQAPLHF
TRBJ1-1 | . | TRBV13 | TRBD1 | TGTGCCAGCACCCAGAGGGGGCTGGTAGGCACTGAAGCTTTCTTT | CASTQRGLVGTEAFF
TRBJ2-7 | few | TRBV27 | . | TGTGCCAGCAGAATACAGGGACCTCGGCGCGAGCAGTACTTC | CASRIQGPRREQYF
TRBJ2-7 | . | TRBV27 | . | TGTGCCAGCAAGTTGGGTCCGGACTACGAGCAGTACTTC | CASKLGPDYEQYF
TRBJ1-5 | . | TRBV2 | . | TGTGCCAGCAGTGATCTTGTGGGGGGTCAGCCCCAGCATTTT | CASSDLVGGQPQHF
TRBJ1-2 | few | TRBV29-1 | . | TGCAGCGTTGGAAACAATGGCTACACCTTC | CSVGNNGYTF
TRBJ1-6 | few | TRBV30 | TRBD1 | TGTGCCTGGAGTGTACGAGACAGGGAGAGTTCACCCCTCCACTTT | CAWSVRDRESSPLHF
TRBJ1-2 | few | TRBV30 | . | TGTGCCTGGAGTAGAGGGGACTATGGCTACACCTTC | CAWSRGDYGYTF
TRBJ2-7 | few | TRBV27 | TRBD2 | TGTGCCAGCAGACCTAGCGGGGGCACCTACGAGCAGTACTTC | CASRPSGGTYEQYF
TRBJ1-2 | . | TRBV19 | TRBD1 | TGTGCCAGTAGTCCGCTGACAGGGCGGGATTATGGCTACACCTTC | CASSPLTGRDYGYTF
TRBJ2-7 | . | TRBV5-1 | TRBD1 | TGCGCCAGCAGCTTCAGCGACAGGGGACGCTCCCGCTCCTACGAGCAGTACTTC | CASSFSDRGRSRSYEQYF
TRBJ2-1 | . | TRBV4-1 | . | TGCGCCAGTGGGGCGCGCTCCTACAATGAGCAGTTCTTC | CASGARSYNEQFF
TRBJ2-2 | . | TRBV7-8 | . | TGTGCCAGCGCGAAGGTTGACGGGGAGCTGTTTTTT | CASAKVDGELFF